One and the same sample provided the 14 T cell receptor beta chains below, sequenced in a study of cytomegalovirus exposure and HLA in healthy donors. This PCR relied on a set of 60 Vbeta primers and 13 Jbeta primers. Method: immunoSEQ multiplex PCR; TCRdb's copy keeps in-frame clones and lacks some. The data show about 150,000 clones, just under 80% seen once. Sequencing was carried out using PBMCs. The origin of the receptors is a woman aged 50 to 60 in good health and CMV-seropositive.

This clone is a singleton in its sample. V is TRBV18 and J is TRBJ2-7; 11 bases line up with TRBD1. CDR1 is KGHSH, CDR2 LQKENI, per germline. The CDR3 extends over 16 amino acids. V shed 4 bases, J shed 0 bases, and the junction held 5 bases outside the gene matches. In nucleotides, the CDR3 is TGTGCCAGCTCACTCGGGACAGGGGGATCCTCCTACGAGCAGTACTTC. It encodes CASSLGTGGSSYEQYF.

The V and J genes are TRBV7-9 and TRBJ1-4, with a weak D call TRBD1 (5 bases). The CDR3 is 17 amino acids. From germline, CDR1 is SEHNR and CDR2 FQNEAQ (reference sequence). V was shortened by 5 bases and J by 4 bases, with 20 bases between the two germline ends. The CDR3 DNA follows: TGTGCCAGCAGCCCGGGGGGGGGTCCCAGGCTTAATGAAAAACTGTTTTTT. Translated: CASSPGGGPRLNEKLFF.

The V gene is TRBV4-2, the J gene TRBJ2-7, with D hard to call. V shed 0 bases and J shed 4 bases, with 10 bases lying between them. Germline CDR1 and CDR2: LGHNA and YNFKEQ. This CDR3 has 14 residues. CDR3 amino acids: CASSQELNRYEQYF. The CDR3 DNA sequence: TGTGCCAGCAGCCAAGAGCTAAACCGATACGAGCAGTACTTC.

The chain links TRBV4-1 to TRBJ1-3; no definite D call. The V end lost 5 bases, the J end lost 3 bases, and 14 bases lay between the germline ends. The CDR3 sequence is 15 residues long. Per the germline V gene, CDR1 is MGHRA and CDR2 is YSYEKL. The CDR3 DNA sequence: TGCGCCAGCAGCGCCAACCACATTATTGGAAACACCATATATTTT. It specifies CASSANHIIGNTIYF.

The chain combines TRBV7-2 with TRBJ2-1; D possibly corresponds to TRBD2 (5 bases). Germline CDR1 and CDR2: SGHTA and FQGNSA. Trimming stripped 7 bases from V and 5 bases from J, with 12 bases between. This CDR3 has 13 residues. CDR3 coding DNA: TGTGCCAGCACAGGCGGGCTAAACAATGAGCAGTTCTTC. Residues: CASTGGLNNEQFF. Full variable domain (outside the CDR3, taken from reference TRBV7-2 and TRBJ2-1): GAGVSQSPSNKVTEKGKDVELRCDPISGHTALYWYRQSLGQGLEFLIYFQGNSAPDKSGLPSDRFSAERTGGSVSTLTIQRTQQEDSAVYLCASTGGLNNEQFFGPGTRLTVL.

The chain combines TRBV27 with TRBJ1-5; TRBD1 is a possible D gene (6 bases). From germline, CDR1 is MNHEY and CDR2 SMNVEV (reference sequence). V was pared by 2 bases and J by 7 bases, with 9 bases between. The CDR3 loop spans 13 amino acids. The CDR3 sequence: CASSLRGGQPQHF. The CDR3 DNA reads as TGTGCCAGCAGTTTAAGGGGGGGACAGCCCCAGCATTTT.

This CDR3 is CASSFSASYEQYF. The CDR3 bases are TGTGCCAGCAGCTTTAGCGCCTCCTACGAGCAGTACTTC. The chain is built from TRBV7-9 and TRBJ2-7, with D possibly matching TRBD2 (5 bases). V gave up 3 bases and J gave up 0 bases, with 6 bases separating them. Germline V gives CDR1 SEHNR, CDR2 FQNEAQ (reference sequence). The length of the CDR3 is 13 residues.

The chain couples TRBV9 to TRBJ2-5, with 10 bases matching TRBD1. This CDR3 contains 15 residues. The germline V gene has CDR1 SGDLS and CDR2 YYNGEE. J was trimmed by 2 bases and V by 4 bases; bases with no gene match: 5. The CDR3 DNA follows: TGTGCCAGCAGCCGGACAGGGGGTCTACAAGAGACCCAGTACTTC. Amino acids: CASSRTGGLQETQYF.

The rearrangement links TRBV28 to TRBJ1-2, with 8 bases that match TRBD1. This CDR3 comprises 15 residues. V lost 2 bases to trimming and J lost 2 bases; unmatched junction nucleotides: 4. Germline V CDR1 and CDR2: MDHEN, SYDVKM. The CDR3 DNA follows: TGTGCCAGCAGTTTAGACCCAGGGGGCAACTATGGCTACACCTTC. This gives the protein CASSLDPGGNYGYTF.

V usage is TRBV4-2 and J usage is TRBJ2-7, with 9 bases that match TRBD1. The V gene end was trimmed by 4 bases and the J gene end by 3 bases; junction bases not matched to a gene: 7. This CDR3 contains 15 residues. The germline CDR1 and CDR2 sequences are LGHNA and YNFKEQ. The CDR3 sequence: CASSPSGQGDYEQYF. The CDR3, as DNA: TGTGCCAGCAGCCCTTCGGGACAGGGAGACTACGAGCAGTACTTC.

CDR3 sequence reads: CASSFGTSGVLGQFF. As DNA, the CDR3 is TGTGCCAGCAGTTTTGGGACTAGCGGGGTTCTAGGGCAGTTCTTC. The chain couples TRBV6-6 to TRBJ2-1; 13 positions agree with TRBD2. The CDR3 has 15 residues. From germline, CDR1 is MNHNY and CDR2 SVGAGI (reference sequence). Germline trimming cut 4 bases from V and 12 bases from J; bases unmatched to any gene: 9.

The V and J genes are TRBV9 and TRBJ1-4, with D unclear. CDR3 length: 14 residues. Per germline, CDR1 SGDLS and CDR2 YYNGEE. Trimming shortened V by 0 bases and J by 7 bases, and 10 bases separated the two germline ends. The DNA of the CDR3 is TGTGCCAGCAGCGTAGGAGGGTGGAGTGAAAAACTGTTTTTT. Translating it yields CASSVGGWSEKLFF.

The J gene is TRBJ2-1, the V gene TRBV4-2; TRBD2 agrees at 12 bases. This CDR3 has 15 amino acids. Germline V gene data show CDR1 as LGHNA and CDR2 as YNFKEQ. The trim removed 2 bases at V and 12 bases at J, leaving 8 bases unmatched. Here the CDR3 DNA reads TGTGCCAGCAGCCAAACTAGCGGGAGGCAAACAGGGCAGTTCTTC. It is translated as CASSQTSGRQTGQFF.

This clone showed up just a few times. The chain couples TRBV29-1 to TRBJ2-7; 7 nucleotides align to TRBD1. Trimming cost V 7 bases and J 1 base; bases outside gene matches: 7. The CDR3 covers 13 residues. In germline, CDR1 is SQVTM, CDR2 ANQGSEA. The CDR3: CSARGLISYEQYF. The DNA for the CDR3 is TGCAGCGCAAGGGGGCTTATATCCTACGAGCAGTACTTC.